This T cell receptor beta chain emerged from a study of blood T cell repertoires in COVID-19. Background on the study: The United States, Italy and Spain provided the acute and convalescent COVID-19 samples.

Per the study methods: Reference gene primer amplification gave nucleated cell count estimates. Sequencing used immunoSEQ multiplex PCR; TCRdb keeps in-frame clones, though not all of them. V and J calls and clone size are as listed in that table; D and trimming were resolved from the DNA. The table records under 250,000 clones, approximately 82% of them present only once. CDR1 and CDR2 (germline): LGHNT, FRNRAP. J lost 4 bases, V lost 5 bases, and 3 bases had no gene match. The CDR3 extends over 13 amino acids. The sample taken for sequencing was peripheral blood. The chain combines TRBV12-5 with TRBJ2-5, with 8 positions matching TRBD2. The source is a woman aged 18-29 years with acute or convalescent COVID-19. The DNA of the CDR3 is TGTGCTAGTGGTCCGGCGGGAGGAGAGACCCAGTACTTC. This translates into CASGPAGGETQYF.